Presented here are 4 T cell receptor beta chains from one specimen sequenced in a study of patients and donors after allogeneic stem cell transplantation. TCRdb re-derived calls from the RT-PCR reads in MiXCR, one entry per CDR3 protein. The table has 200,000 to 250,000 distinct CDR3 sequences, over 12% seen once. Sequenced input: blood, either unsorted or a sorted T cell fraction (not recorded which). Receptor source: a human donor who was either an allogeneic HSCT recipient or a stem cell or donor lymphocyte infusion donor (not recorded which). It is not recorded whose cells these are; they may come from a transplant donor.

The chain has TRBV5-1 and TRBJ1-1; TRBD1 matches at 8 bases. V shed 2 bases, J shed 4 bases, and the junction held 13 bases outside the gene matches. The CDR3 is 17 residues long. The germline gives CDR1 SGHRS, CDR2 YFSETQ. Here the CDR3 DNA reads TGCGCCAGCAGCTTCGGACAGGGCGGAGGAGGTAGCACTGAAGCTTTCTTT. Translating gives CASSFGQGGGGSTEAFF. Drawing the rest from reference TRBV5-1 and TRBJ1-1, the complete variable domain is KAGVTQTPRYLIKTRGQQVTLSCSPISGHRSVSWYQQTPGQGLQFLFEYFSETQRNKGNFPGRFSGRQFSNSRSEMNVSTLELGDSALYLCASSFGQGGGGSTEAFFGQGTRLTVV.

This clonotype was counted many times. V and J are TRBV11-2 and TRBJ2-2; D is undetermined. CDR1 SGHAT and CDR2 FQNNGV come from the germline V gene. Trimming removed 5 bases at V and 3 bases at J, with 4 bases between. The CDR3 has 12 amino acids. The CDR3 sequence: CASSPDTGELFF. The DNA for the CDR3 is TGTGCCAGCAGCCCCGACACCGGGGAGCTGTTTTTT.

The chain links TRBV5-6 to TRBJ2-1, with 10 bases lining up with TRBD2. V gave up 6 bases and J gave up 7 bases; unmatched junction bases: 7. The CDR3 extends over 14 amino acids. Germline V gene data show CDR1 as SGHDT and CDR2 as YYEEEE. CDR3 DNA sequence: TGTGCCAGCATCTTAGCGGGAGGTACGAATGAGCAGTTCTTC. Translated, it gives CASILAGGTNEQFF.

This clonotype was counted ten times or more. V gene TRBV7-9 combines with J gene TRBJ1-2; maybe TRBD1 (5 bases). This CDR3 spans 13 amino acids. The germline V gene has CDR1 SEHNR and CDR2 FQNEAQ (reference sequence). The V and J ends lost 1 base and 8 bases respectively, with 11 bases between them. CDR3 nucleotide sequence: TGTGCCAGCAGCTTAGAGGCAGGGATCGGCTACACCTTC. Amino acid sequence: CASSLEAGIGYTF.